This T cell receptor (beta chain) was obtained from a study of a mutant IDH1 vaccine in newly diagnosed glioma. Turning to the study itself: Treated patients had a mean age of roughly 39 years and a roughly 62% male, approximately 38% female split. The therapy given earlier, which was standard therapy, consisted of radiotherapy, temozolomide, or both, and most of the patients received both.

This clone was counted a single time. Its antigen is not known. Libraries were prepared by immunoSEQ multiplex PCR; TCRdb keeps only in-frame clonotypes and omits some of them. Of 32,000 or so clones in the sample, about 85% were seen once. General study results and limits: Altogether, around 93% of patients exhibited vaccine-induced immune responses. Shifts in the top peripheral T cell clonotypes seemed unrelated to pseudoprogression.

V was cut by 4 bases and J by 1 base, with 14 bases left in between. From germline, CDR1 is ENHRY and CDR2 SYGVKD. This CDR3 comprises 15 residues. Regarding time point: week 5, during vaccination. In the vaccine, a single dose held 300 ug of the mutant IDH1 20-mer peptide, along with topical imiquimod. This specimen consisted of peripheral blood mononuclear cells (PBMCs), obtained from a glioma patient whose treatment included an IDH1 peptide vaccine. The chain combines TRBV10-3 with TRBJ2-7; a possible D gene is TRBD1 (7 bases). This receptor was obtained from a woman aged 40 to 50 with glioma. Some clones in this sample may be carry-over from other donors' samples. The CDR3 is CAISVGGAGSYEQYF. In DNA, the CDR3 is TGTGCCATCAGTGTAGGGGGCGCGGGGTCCTACGAGCAGTACTTC.